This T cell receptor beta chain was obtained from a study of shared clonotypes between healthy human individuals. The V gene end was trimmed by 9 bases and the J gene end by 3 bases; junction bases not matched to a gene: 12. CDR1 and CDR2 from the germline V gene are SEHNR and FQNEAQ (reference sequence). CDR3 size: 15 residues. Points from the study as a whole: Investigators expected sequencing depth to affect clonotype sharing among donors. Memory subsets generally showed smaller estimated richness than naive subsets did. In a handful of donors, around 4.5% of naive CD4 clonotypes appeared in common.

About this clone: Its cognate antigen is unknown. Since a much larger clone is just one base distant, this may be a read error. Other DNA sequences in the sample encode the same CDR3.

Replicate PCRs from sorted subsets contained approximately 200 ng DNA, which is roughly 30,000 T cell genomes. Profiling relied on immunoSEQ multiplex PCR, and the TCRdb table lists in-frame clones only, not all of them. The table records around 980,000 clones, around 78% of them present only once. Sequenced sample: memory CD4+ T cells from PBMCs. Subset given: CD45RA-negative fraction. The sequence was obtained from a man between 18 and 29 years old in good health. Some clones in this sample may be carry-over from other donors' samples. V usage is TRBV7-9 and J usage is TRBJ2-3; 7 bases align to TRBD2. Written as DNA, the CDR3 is TGTGCCAGTAGCCGTATGGGAGGGAGTACAGATACGCAGTATTTT. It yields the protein CASSRMGGSTDTQYF.